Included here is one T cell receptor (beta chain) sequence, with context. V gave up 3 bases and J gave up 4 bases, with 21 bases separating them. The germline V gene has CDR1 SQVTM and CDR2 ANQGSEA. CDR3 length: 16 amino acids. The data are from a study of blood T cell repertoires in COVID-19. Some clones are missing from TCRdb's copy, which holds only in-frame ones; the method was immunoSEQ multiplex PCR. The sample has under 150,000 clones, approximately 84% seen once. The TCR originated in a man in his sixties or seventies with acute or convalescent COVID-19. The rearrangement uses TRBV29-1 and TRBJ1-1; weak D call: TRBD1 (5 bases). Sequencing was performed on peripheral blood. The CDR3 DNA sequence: TGCAGCGTTGATGCGGCGGGACTGGGGGTAACCACTGAAGCTTTCTTT. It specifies CSVDAAGLGVTTEAFF.